This T cell receptor (beta chain) comes out of a study of cytomegalovirus exposure and HLA in healthy donors. The CDR3 extends over 11 amino acids. V was clipped by 6 bases and J by 7 bases, with 12 bases between them. CDR1 and CDR2 from the germline V gene are DFQATT and SNEGSKA (reference sequence). PCR amplification relied on 60 Vbeta primers (plus 13 Jbeta primers). In the authors' methods: Approximately 72 million unique TCR beta chains, some 9.9 million of them shared, were counted by a later analysis. Only in-frame clones appear in the TCRdb table, and some are missing; sequencing was by immunoSEQ multiplex PCR. That table is the source of V, J and clone size, and D and trimming were worked out from the DNA. The table lists around 140,000 clones, with 0.75% to 1% in the top ten. As regards this clone: What it binds is not known.

Study-wide findings and caveats: Sequencing had likely introduced a cluster of highly shared sequence variants as an artifact. Both high specificity and high sensitivity reportedly marked the classifier's diagnosis of cytomegalovirus status. The study listed approximately 170 cytomegalovirus-associated TCR beta chains.

Sequenced material: PBMCs. This chain joins TRBV20-1 and TRBJ1-2, with D tentatively TRBD1 (6 bases). This receptor was taken from a male donor in good health and CMV-seronegative. The CDR3 spells CSASRTVGYTF. DNA for the CDR3: TGCAGTGCCAGTCGGACAGTTGGCTACACCTTC.